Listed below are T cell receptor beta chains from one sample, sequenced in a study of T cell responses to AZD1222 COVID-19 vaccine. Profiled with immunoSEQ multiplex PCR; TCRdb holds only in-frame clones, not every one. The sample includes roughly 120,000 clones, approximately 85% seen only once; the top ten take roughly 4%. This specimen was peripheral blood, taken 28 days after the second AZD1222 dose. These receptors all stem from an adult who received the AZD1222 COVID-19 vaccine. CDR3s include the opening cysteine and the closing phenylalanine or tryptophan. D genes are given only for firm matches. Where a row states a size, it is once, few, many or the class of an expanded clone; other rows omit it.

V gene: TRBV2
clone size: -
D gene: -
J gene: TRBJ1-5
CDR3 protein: CASRADTRNQPQHF
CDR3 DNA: TGTGCCAGCAGGGCGGACACACGGAATCAGCCCCAGCATTTT

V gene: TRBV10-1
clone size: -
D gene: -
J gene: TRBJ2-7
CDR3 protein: CASSDIGSLYEQYF
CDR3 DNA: TGCGCCAGCAGTGACATAGGGTCCCTCTACGAGCAGTACTTC

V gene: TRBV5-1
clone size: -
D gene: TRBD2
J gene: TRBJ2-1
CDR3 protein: CASRGGGLAGVPNEQFF
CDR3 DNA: TGCGCCAGCAGGGGTGGCGGTTTAGCGGGGGTCCCCAATGAGCAGTTCTTC

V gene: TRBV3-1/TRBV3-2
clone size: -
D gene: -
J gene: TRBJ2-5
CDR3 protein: CASSQGRAIAVWETQYF
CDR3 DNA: TGTGCCAGCAGCCAAGGAAGGGCTATTGCCGTTTGGGAGACCCAGTACTTC

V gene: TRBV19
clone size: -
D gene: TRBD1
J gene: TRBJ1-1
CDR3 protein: CASSIGQGLLGTEAFF
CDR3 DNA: TGTGCCAGTAGTATCGGACAGGGTCTATTGGGCACTGAAGCTTTCTTT

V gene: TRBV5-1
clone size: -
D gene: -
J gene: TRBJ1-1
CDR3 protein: CASRSLGRSEAFF
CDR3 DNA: TGCGCCAGCAGATCCCTAGGGAGGAGTGAAGCTTTCTTT

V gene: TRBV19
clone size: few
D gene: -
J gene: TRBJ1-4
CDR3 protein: CASSTTFTGSANEKLFF
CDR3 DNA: TGTGCCAGTAGTACCACGTTTACCGGGTCTGCTAATGAAAAACTGTTTTTT

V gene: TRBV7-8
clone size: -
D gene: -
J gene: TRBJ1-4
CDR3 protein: CASSSGGTGGEKLFF
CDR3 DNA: TGTGCCAGCAGCTCGGGTGGGACCGGAGGTGAAAAACTGTTTTTT

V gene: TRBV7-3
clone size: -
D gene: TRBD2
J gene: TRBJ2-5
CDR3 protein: CASSSNSGGAETQYF
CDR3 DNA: TGTGCCAGCAGCTCCAATAGCGGGGGGGCCGAGACCCAGTACTTC

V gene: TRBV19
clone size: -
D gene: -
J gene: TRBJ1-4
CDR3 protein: CASKPAGGRFEKLFF
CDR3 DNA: TGTGCCAGTAAGCCAGCTGGGGGGCGTTTTGAAAAACTGTTTTTT

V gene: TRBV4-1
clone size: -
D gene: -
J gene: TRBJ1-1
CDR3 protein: CASSQVGQNTEAFF
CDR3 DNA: TGCGCCAGCAGCCAAGTAGGGCAGAACACTGAAGCTTTCTTT

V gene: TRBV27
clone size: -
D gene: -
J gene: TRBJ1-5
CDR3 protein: CASSLWGRGQPQHF
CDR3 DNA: TGTGCCAGCAGTTTATGGGGAAGGGGTCAGCCCCAGCATTTT

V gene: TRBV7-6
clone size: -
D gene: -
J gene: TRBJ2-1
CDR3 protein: CASSLQGLSYNEQFF
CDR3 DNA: TGTGCCAGCAGCTTACAGGGCCTATCATACAATGAGCAGTTCTTC

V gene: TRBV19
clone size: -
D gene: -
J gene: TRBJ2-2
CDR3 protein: CASSIRAGATNTGELFF
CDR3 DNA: TGTGCCAGTAGTATCCGGGCAGGGGCCACCAACACCGGGGAGCTGTTTTTT

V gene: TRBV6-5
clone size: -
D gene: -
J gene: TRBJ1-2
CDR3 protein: CASSQGIGGYTF
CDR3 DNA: TGTGCCAGCAGCCAGGGCATAGGCGGCTACACCTTC

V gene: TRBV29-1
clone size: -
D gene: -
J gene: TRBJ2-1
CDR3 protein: CSVDQGGSYNEQFF
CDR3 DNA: TGCAGCGTTGACCAGGGGGGCTCCTACAATGAGCAGTTCTTC

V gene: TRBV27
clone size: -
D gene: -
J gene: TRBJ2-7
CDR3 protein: CASSSRDTYEQYF
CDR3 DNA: TGTGCCAGCAGTTCCCGGGACACCTACGAGCAGTACTTC

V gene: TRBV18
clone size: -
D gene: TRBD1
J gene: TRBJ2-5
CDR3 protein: CASSPTGTGGEETQYF
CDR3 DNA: TGTGCCAGCTCACCAACCGGGACAGGGGGAGAAGAGACCCAGTACTTC

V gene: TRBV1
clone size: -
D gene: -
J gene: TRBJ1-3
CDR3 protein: CTSSQDPSEFGNTIYF
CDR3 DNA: TGCACCAGCAGCCAAGACCCCTCCGAATTCGGCAACACCATATATTTT

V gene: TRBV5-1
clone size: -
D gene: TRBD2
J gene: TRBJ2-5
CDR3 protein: CASSPPAGGLETQYF
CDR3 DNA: TGCGCCAGCAGCCCACCAGCGGGGGGCTTAGAGACCCAGTACTTC

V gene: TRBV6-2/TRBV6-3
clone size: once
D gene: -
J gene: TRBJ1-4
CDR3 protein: CASSYGDEKLFF
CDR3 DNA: TGTGCCAGCAGTTACGGGGATGAAAAACTGTTTTTT

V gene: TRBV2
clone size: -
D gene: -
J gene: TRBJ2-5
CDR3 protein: CASSQLGSSETQYF
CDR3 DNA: TGTGCCAGCAGTCAACTAGGGTCCTCCGAGACCCAGTACTTC

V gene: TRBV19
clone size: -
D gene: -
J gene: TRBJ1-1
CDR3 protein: CASSIGTQGLTEAFF
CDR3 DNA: TGTGCCAGTAGTATAGGAACCCAAGGGCTCACTGAAGCTTTCTTT